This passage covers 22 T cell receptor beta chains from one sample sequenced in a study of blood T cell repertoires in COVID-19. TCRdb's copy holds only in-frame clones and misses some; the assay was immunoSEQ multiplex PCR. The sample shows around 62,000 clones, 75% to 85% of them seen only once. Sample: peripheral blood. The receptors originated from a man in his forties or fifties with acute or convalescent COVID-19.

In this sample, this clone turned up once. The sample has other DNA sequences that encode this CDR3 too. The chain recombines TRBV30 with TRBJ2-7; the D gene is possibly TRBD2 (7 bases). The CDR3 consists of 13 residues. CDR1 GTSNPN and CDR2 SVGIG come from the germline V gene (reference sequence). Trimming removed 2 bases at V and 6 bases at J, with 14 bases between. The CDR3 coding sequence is TGTGCCTGGAGTAGGGGGGGCCTCCTCGAGCAGTACTTC. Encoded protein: CAWSRGGLLEQYF.

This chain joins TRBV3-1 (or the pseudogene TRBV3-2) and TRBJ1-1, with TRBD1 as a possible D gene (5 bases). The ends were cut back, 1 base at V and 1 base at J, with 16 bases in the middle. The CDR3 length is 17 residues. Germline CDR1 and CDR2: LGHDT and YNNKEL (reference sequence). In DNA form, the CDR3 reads TGTGCCAGCAGCCAAGTTGGGGCCAGCAAGGAGAACACTGAAGCTTTCTTT. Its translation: CASSQVGASKENTEAFF.

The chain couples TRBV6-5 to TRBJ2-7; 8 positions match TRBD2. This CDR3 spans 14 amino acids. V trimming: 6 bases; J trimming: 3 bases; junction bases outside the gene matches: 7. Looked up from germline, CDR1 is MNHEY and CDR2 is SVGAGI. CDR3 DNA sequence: TGTGCCAGCAGGATCGGGAGGGGGGGCTACGAGCAGTACGTC. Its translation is CASRIGRGGYEQYV.

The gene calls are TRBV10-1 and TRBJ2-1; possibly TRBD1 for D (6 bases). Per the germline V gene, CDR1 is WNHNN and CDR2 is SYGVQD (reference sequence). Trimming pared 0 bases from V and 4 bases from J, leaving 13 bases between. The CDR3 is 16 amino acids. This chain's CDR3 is CASSESLDRQYNEQFF. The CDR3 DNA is TGCGCCAGCAGTGAGTCACTGGACAGACAATACAATGAGCAGTTCTTC.

CDR3 DNA: TGTGCCAGTAGCACAAAGACAGGGGATGGATGGGCTTATGGCTACACCTTC. Protein sequence: CASSTKTGDGWAYGYTF. The rearrangement uses TRBV19 and TRBJ1-2; TRBD1 matches 8 bases. The CDR3 has 17 residues. Germline V CDR1 and CDR2: LNHDA, SQIVND (reference sequence). V dropped 6 bases and J dropped 5; count of bases not matched to a gene: 17. Combining the CDR3 with reference TRBV19 and TRBJ1-2 gives the whole variable domain DGGITQSPKYLFRKEGQNVTLSCEQNLNHDAMYWYRQDPGQGLRLIYYSQIVNDFQKGDIAEGYSVSREKKESFPLTVTSAQKNPTAFYLCASSTKTGDGWAYGYTFGSGTRLTVV.

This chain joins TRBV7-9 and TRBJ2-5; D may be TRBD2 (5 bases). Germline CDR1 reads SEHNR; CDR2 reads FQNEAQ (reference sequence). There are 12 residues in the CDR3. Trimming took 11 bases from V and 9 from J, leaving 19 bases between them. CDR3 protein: CAGRGLKWAQYF. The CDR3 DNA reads TGTGCCGGGCGAGGGTTGAAGTGGGCCCAGTACTTC. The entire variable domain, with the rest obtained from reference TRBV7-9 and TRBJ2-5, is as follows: DTGVSQNPRHKITKRGQNVTFRCDPISEHNRLYWYRQTLGQGPEFLTYFQNEAQLEKSRLLSDRFSAERPKGSFSTLEIQRTEQGDSAMYLCAGRGLKWAQYFGPGTRLLVL.

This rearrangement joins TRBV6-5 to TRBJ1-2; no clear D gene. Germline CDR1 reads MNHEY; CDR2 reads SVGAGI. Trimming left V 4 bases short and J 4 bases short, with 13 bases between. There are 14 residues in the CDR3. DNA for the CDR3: TGTGCCAGCAGTTTCACTTCTAGCCTCTATGGCTACACCTTC. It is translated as CASSFTSSLYGYTF.

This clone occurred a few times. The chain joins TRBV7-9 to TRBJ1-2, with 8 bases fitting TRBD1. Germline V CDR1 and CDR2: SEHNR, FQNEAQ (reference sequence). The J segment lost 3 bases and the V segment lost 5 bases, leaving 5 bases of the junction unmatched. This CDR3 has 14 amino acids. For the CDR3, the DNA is TGTGCCAGCAGCCCTAGGACAGGGCACTATGGCTACACCTTC. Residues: CASSPRTGHYGYTF.

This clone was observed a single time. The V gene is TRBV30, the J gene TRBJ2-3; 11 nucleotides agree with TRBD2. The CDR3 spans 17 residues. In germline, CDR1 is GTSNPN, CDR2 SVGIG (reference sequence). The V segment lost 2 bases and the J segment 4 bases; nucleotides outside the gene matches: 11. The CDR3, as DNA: TGTGCCTGGAGTAAGGGACTAGCGGCCTCTCCCGCAGATACGCAGTATTTT. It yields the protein CAWSKGLAASPADTQYF.

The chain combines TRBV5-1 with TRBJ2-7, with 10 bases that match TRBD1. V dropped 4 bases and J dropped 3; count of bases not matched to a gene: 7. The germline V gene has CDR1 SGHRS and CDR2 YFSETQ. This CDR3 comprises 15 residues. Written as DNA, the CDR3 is TGCGCCAGCAGCAACGGACAGGGGGTTAACTACGAGCAGTACTTC. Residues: CASSNGQGVNYEQYF.

CDR3 coding DNA: TGTGCCAGTACAGGGGGGAATCAGCCCCAGCATTTT. This translates into CASTGGNQPQHF. The V call is TRBV19, the J call TRBJ1-5, with 7 nucleotides matching TRBD1. Unmatched junction bases numbered 1, after V lost 7 bases and J lost 4 bases. The V gene's germline CDR1 is LNHDA and CDR2 SQIVND (reference sequence). The CDR3 covers 12 residues.

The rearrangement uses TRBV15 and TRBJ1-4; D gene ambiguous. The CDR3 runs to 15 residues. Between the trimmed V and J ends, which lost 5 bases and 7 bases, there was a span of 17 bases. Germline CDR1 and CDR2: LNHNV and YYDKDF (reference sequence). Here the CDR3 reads CATSVRTERGEKLFF. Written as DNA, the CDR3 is TGTGCCACCAGCGTTCGGACGGAGCGGGGTGAAAAACTGTTTTTT.

Here the CDR3 reads CASSSQGQGNNEQFF. The DNA of the CDR3 is TGTGCCAGCAGTAGCCAGGGCCAGGGGAACAATGAGCAGTTCTTC. The V call is TRBV5-4, the J call TRBJ2-1; maybe TRBD1 (6 bases). The CDR3 has 15 amino acids. Trimming took off 5 bases at V and 5 bases at J, with 17 bases between the two ends. Germline values: CDR1 SGHNT, CDR2 YYREEE (reference sequence).

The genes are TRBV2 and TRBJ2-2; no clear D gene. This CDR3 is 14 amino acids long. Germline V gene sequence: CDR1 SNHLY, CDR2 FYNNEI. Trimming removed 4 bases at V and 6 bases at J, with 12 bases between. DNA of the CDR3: TGTGCCAGCAGTGCGGGTCCGTGGCCCGGGGAGCTGTTTTTT. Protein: CASSAGPWPGELFF.

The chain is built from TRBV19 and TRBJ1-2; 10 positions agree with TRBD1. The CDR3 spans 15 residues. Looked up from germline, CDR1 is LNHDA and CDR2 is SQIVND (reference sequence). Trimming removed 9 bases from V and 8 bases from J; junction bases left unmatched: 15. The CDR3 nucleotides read TGTGCCAGCAACACTCCGGGACAGGGGTTAGAGGGCTACACCTTC. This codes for CASNTPGQGLEGYTF.

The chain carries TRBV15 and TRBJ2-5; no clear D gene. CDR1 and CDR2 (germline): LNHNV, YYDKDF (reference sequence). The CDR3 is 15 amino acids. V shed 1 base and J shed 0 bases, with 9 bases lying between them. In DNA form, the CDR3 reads TGTGCCACCAGCAGAGGCCCACGAGACCAAGAGACCCAGTACTTC. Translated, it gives CATSRGPRDQETQYF.

The CDR3 spells CASSLETNYGYTF. The CDR3 region has the DNA TGTGCCAGCAGCTTGGAGACAAACTATGGCTACACCTTC. V is TRBV5-4 and J is TRBJ1-2; D is unclear. The V and J ends lost 0 bases and 2 bases respectively, with 5 bases between them. The germline V gene encodes CDR1 SGHNT and CDR2 YYREEE (reference sequence). The CDR3 contains 13 residues.

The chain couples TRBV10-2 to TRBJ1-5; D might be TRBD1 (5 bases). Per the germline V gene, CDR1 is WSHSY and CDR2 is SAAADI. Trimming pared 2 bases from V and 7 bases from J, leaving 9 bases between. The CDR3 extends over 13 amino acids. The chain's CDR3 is CASSEGARQPQHF. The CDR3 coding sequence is TGCGCCAGCAGTGAGGGGGCGAGGCAGCCCCAGCATTTT.

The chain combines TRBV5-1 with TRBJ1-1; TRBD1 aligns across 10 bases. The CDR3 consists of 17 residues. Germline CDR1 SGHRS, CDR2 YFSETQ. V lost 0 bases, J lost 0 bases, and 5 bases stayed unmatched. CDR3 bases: TGCGCCAGCAGCTTGGCCGGGACAGGGGCTATGAACACTGAAGCTTTCTTT. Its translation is CASSLAGTGAMNTEAFF. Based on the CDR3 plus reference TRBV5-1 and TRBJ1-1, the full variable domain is KAGVTQTPRYLIKTRGQQVTLSCSPISGHRSVSWYQQTPGQGLQFLFEYFSETQRNKGNFPGRFSGRQFSNSRSEMNVSTLELGDSALYLCASSLAGTGAMNTEAFFGQGTRLTVV.

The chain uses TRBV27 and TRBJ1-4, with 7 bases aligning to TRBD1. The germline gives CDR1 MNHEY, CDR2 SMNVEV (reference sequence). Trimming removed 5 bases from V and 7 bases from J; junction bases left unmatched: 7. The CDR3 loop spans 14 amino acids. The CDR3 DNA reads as TGTGCCAGCAGTCCCGACAGGGTTGGTGAAAAACTGTTTTTT. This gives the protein CASSPDRVGEKLFF.

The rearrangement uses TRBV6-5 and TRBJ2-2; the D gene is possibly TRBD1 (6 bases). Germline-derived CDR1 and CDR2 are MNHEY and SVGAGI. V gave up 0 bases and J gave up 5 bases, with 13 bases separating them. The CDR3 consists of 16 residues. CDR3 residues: CASSYSLPGETGELFF. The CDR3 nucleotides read TGTGCCAGCAGTTACTCGTTGCCAGGGGAAACCGGGGAGCTGTTTTTT.

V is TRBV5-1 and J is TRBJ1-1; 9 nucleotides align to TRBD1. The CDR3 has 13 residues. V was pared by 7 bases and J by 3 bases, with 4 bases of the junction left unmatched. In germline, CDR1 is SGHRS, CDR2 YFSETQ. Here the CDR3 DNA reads TGCGCCAGCGGTAGACAGGGGGACACTGAAGCTTTCTTT. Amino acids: CASGRQGDTEAFF.